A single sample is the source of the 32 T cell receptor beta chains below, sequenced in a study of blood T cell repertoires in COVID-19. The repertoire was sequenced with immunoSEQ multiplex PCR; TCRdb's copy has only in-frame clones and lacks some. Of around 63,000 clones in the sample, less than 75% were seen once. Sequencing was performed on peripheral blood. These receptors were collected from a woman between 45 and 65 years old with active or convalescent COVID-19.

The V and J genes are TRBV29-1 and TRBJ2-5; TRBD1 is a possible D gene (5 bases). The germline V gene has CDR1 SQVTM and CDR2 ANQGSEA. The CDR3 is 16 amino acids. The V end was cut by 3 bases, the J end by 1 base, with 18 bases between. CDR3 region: CSVDKQASPGQETQYF. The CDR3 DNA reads TGCAGCGTTGATAAACAGGCGAGCCCGGGCCAAGAGACCCAGTACTTC.

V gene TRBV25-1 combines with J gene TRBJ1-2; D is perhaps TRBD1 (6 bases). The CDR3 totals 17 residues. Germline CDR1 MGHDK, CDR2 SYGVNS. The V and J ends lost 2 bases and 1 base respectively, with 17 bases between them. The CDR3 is CASSEPFRQAFNYGYTF. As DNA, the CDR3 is TGTGCCAGCAGTGAACCCTTCCGACAGGCTTTTAACTATGGCTACACCTTC.

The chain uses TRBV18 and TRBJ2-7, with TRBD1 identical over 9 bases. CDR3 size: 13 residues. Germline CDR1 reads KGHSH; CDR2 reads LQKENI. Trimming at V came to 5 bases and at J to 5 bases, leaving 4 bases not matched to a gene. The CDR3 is CASSNTGGDEQYF. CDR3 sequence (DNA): TGTGCCAGCTCAAATACAGGGGGCGACGAGCAGTACTTC.

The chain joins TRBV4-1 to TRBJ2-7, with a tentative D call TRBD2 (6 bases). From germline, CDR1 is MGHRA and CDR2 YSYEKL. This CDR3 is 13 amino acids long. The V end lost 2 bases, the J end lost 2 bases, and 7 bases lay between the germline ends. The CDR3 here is CASSQREPYEQYF. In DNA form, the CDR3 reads TGCGCCAGCAGCCAACGGGAGCCCTACGAGCAGTACTTC.

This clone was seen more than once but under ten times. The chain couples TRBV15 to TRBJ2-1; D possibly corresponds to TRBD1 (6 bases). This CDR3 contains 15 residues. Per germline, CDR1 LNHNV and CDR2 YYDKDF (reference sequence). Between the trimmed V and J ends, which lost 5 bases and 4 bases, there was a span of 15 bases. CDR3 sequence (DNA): TGTGCCACCAGCGGTTCCGGGACAAGATACAATGAGCAGTTCTTC. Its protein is CATSGSGTRYNEQFF. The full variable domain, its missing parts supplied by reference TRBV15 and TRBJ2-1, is DAMVIQNPRYQVTQFGKPVTLSCSQTLNHNVMYWYQQKSSQAPKLLFHYYDKDFNNEADTPDNFQSRRPNTSFCFLDIRSPGLGDTAMYLCATSGSGTRYNEQFFGPGTRLTVL.

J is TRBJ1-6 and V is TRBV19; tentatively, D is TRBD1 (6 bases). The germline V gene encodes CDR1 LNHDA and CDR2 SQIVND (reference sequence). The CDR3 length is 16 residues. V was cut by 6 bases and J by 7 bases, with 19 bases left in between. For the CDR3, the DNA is TGTGCCAGTAGCTCCTGGGAGACAGGAGGCAATTCACCCCTCCACTTT. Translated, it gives CASSSWETGGNSPLHF.

Here the CDR3 DNA reads TGTGCCATCAGTGAGGGCTCCGGGGAGCTGTTTTTT. Residues: CAISEGSGELFF. V is TRBV10-3 and J is TRBJ2-2, with D unclear. CDR1 and CDR2 from the germline V gene are ENHRY and SYGVKD. Trimming shortened V by 2 bases and J by 6 bases, and 4 bases separated the two germline ends. CDR3 length: 12 residues.

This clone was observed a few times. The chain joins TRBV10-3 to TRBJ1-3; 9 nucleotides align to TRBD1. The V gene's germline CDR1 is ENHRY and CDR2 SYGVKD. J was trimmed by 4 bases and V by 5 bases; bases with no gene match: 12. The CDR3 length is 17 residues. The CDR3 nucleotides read TGTGCCATCAGTTTGGGACAGGGTCAACCGGGGGGAAACACCATATATTTT. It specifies CAISLGQGQPGGNTIYF.

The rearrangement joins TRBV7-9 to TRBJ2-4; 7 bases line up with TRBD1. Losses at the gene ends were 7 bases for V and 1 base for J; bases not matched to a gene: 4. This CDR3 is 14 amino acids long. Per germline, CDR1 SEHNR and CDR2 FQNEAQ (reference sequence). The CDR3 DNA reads TGTGCCAGCATCGGACAGGAGGCCAAAAACATTCAGTACTTC. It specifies CASIGQEAKNIQYF.

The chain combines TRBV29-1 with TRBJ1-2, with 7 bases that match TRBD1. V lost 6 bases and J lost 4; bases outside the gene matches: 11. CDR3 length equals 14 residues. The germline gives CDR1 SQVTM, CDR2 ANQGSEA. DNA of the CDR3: TGCAGCGTAGAATCGGACAGGCGAGGCTATGGCTACACCTTC. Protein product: CSVESDRRGYGYTF.

CDR3 in amino acids: CASSGAMASQETQYF. CDR3 DNA sequence: TGTGCCAGCAGCGGAGCCATGGCCAGCCAAGAGACCCAGTACTTC. The chain recombines TRBV7-6 with TRBJ2-5; no reliable D call. With 5 bases removed from V and 1 base from J, the gap between germline ends came to 14 bases. Germline V CDR1 and CDR2: SGHVS, FNYEAQ. The CDR3 runs to 15 residues.

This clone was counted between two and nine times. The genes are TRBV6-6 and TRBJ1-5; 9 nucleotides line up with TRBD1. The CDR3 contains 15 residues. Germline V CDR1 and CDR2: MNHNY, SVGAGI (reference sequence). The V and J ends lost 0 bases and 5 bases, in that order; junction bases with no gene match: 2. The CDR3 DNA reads TGTGCCAGCAGTTACTCGGGACAGGGCCATCAGCCCCAGCATTTT. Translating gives CASSYSGQGHQPQHF.

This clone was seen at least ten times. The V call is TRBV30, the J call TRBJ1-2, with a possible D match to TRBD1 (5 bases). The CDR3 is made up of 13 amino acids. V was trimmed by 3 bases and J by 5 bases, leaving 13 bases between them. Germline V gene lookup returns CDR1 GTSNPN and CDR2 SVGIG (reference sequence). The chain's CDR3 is CAWRRRGDYGYTF. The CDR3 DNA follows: TGTGCCTGGAGACGGAGGGGAGATTATGGCTACACCTTC. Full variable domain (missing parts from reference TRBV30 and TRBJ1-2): SQTIHQWPATLVQPVGSPLSLECTVEGTSNPNLYWYRQAAGRGLQLLFYSVGIGQISSEVPQNLSASRPQDRQFILSSKKLLLSDSGFYLCAWRRRGDYGYTFGSGTRLTVV.

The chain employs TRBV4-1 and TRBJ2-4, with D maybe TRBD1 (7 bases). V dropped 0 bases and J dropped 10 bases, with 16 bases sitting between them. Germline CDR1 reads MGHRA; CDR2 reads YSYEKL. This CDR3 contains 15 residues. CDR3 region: CASSQDLTGRRIQYF. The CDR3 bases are TGCGCCAGCAGCCAAGATCTGACAGGGAGGAGGATTCAGTACTTC.

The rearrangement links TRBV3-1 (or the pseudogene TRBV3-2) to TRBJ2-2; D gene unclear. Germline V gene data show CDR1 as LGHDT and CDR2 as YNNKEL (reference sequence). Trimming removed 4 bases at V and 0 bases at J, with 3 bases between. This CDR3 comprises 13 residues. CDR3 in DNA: TGTGCCAGCAGCCGGCCGAACACCGGGGAGCTGTTTTTT. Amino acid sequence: CASSRPNTGELFF.

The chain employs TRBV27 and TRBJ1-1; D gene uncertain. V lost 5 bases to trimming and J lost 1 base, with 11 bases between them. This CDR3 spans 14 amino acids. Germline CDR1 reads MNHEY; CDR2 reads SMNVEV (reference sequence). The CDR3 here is CASSKTTPNTEAFF. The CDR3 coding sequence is TGTGCCAGCAGTAAAACGACACCGAACACTGAAGCTTTCTTT.

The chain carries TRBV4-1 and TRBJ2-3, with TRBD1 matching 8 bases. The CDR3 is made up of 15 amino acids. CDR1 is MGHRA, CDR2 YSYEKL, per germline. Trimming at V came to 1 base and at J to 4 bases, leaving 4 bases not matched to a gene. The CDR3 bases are TGCGCCAGCAGCCAAGTGAGGACAGGGTCAGATACGCAGTATTTT. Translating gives CASSQVRTGSDTQYF.

In DNA, the CDR3 is TGTGCCAGCAGTGGAGGGTTTAACACCGGGGAGCTGTTTTTT. Translated, it gives CASSGGFNTGELFF. V gene TRBV2 combines with J gene TRBJ2-2; weak D call: TRBD2 (5 bases). V was clipped by 4 bases and J by 2 bases, with 8 bases between them. Germline V gives CDR1 SNHLY, CDR2 FYNNEI. CDR3 length: 14 residues. The complete variable domain, with remaining parts taken from reference TRBV2 and TRBJ2-2, reads EPEVTQTPSHQVTQMGQEVILRCVPISNHLYFYWYRQILGQKVEFLVSFYNNEISEKSEIFDDQFSVERPDGSNFTLKIRSTKLEDSAMYFCASSGGFNTGELFFGEGSRLTVL.

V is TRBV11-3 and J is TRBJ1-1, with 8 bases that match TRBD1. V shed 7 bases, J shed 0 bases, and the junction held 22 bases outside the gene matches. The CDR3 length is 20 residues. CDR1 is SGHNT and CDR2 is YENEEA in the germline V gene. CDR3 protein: CASNRFSTWDRRRLNTEAFF. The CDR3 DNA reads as TGTGCCAGCAACAGATTTTCAACATGGGACAGGAGACGGTTGAACACTGAAGCTTTCTTT.

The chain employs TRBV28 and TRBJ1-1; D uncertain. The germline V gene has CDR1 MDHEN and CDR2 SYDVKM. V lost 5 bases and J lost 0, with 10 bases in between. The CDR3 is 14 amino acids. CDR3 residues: CASSNVRVNTEAFF. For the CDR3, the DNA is TGTGCCAGCAGTAACGTCCGGGTGAACACTGAAGCTTTCTTT.

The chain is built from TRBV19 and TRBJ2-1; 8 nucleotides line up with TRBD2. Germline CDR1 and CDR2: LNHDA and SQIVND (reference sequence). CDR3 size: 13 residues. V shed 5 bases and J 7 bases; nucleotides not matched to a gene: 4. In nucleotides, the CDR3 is TGTGCCAGTAGTCGAGCGGGAGAGAATGAGCAGTTCTTC. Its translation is CASSRAGENEQFF.

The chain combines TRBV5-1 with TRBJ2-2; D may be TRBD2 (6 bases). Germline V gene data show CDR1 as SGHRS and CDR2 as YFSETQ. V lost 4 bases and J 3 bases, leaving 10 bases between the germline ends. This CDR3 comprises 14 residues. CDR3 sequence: CASSPPGDTGELFF. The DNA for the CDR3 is TGCGCCAGCAGCCCCCCGGGGGACACCGGGGAGCTGTTTTTT.

The CDR3 region is CASSLAAGQGSNQPQHF. The DNA for the CDR3 is TGTGCCAGCAGTTTGGCTGCCGGACAGGGTAGCAATCAGCCCCAGCATTTT. The rearrangement joins TRBV27 to TRBJ1-5; the match to TRBD1 covers 8 bases. CDR3 length: 17 amino acids. V was pared by 3 bases and J by 0 bases, with 7 bases of the junction left unmatched. Germline CDR1 reads MNHEY; CDR2 reads SMNVEV (reference sequence).

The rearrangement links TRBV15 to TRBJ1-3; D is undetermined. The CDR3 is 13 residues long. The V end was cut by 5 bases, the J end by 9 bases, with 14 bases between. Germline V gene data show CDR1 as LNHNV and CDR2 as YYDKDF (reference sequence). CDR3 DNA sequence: TGTGCCACCAGCCCCCCATCGAGGATCACCATATATTTT. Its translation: CATSPPSRITIYF.

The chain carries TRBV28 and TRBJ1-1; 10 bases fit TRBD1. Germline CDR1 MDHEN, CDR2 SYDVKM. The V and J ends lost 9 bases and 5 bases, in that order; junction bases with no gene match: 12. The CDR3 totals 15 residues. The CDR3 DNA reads TGTGCCAGTTCAACCGGGACAGGGGTAGAAACTGAAGCTTTCTTT. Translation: CASSTGTGVETEAFF.

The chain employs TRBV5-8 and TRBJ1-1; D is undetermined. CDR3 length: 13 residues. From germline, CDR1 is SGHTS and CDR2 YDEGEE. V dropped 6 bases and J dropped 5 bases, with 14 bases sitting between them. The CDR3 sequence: CASNWEGSTEAFF. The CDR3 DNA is TGTGCCAGCAACTGGGAGGGCAGTACTGAAGCTTTCTTT.

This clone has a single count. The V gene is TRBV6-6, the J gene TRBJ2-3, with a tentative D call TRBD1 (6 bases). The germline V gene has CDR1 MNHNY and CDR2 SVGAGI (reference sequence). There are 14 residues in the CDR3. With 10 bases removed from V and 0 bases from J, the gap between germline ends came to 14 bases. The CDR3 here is CAISRTASTDTQYF. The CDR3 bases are TGTGCCATCTCACGGACAGCAAGCACAGATACGCAGTATTTT.

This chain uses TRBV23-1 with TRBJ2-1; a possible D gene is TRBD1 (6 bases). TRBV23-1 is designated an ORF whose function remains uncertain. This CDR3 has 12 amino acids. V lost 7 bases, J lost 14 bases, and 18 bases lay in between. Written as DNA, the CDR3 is TGCGCCAGCACCTATAGTCGGGACAAAAAGTTCTTC. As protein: CASTYSRDKKFF.

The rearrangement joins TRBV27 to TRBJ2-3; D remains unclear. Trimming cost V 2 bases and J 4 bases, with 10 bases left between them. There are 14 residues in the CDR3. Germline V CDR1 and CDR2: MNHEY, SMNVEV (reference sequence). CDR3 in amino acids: CASSLNFRPDTQYF. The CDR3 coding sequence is TGTGCCAGCAGTTTAAACTTTCGCCCAGATACGCAGTATTTT.

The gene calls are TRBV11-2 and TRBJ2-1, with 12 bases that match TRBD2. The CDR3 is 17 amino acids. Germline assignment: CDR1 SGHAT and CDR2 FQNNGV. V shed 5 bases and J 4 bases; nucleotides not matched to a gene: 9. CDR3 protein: CASSTLAGGWGYNEQFF. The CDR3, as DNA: TGTGCCAGCAGCACACTAGCGGGAGGATGGGGGTACAATGAGCAGTTCTTC.

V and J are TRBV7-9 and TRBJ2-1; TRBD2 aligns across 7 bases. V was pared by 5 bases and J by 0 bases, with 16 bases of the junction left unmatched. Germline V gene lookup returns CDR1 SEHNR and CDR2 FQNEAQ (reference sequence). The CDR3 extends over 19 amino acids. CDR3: CASSPHIIGSSGSYNEQFF. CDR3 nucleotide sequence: TGTGCCAGCAGCCCGCATATTATAGGTTCTAGCGGCTCCTACAATGAGCAGTTCTTC.

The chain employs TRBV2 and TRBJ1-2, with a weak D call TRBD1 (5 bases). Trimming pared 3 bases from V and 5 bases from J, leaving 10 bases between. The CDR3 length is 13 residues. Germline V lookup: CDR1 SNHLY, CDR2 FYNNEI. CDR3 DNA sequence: TGTGCCAGCAGTGATGCAGGGCCATATGGCTACACCTTC. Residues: CASSDAGPYGYTF. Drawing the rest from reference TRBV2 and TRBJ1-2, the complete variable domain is EPEVTQTPSHQVTQMGQEVILRCVPISNHLYFYWYRQILGQKVEFLVSFYNNEISEKSEIFDDQFSVERPDGSNFTLKIRSTKLEDSAMYFCASSDAGPYGYTFGSGTRLTVV.